This TCR beta chain was documented in a study of blood T cell repertoires in COVID-19. Study overall: PBMCs, B-cell-depleted T cells, or T cells were the source of the cDNA or gDNA that made up the material.

This clone was observed a few times. Trimming stripped 6 bases from V and 5 bases from J, with 25 bases between. This CDR3 has 18 residues. In germline, CDR1 is ENHRY, CDR2 SYGVKD. In the source study's methods: Researchers report that nucleated cell counts were estimated from reference gene primer amplification. Sequenced by immunoSEQ multiplex PCR; TCRdb stores in-frame clones only, minus some. That table gives V, J and clone size, and the DNA gave D and trimming. Of over 85,000 clones listed, about 88% are singletons. The sequenced sample was peripheral blood. The receptor comes from a woman older than 75 with active COVID-19. This rearrangement joins TRBV10-3 to TRBJ2-2; D perhaps matches TRBD2 (6 bases). CDR3 amino acids: CAISLNPPGLPTTGELFF. The CDR3 DNA follows: TGTGCCATCAGCCTTAACCCTCCGGGACTGCCGACAACCGGGGAGCTGTTTTTT.